Listed below are T cell receptor beta chains from one sample, sequenced in a study of T cells in Graves' hyperthyroidism and ophthalmopathy. Via MiXCR, TCRdb re-called the multiplex PCR reads, giving one row per CDR3 protein. The sample includes fewer than 700,000 distinct CDR3 sequences, roughly a sixth of them seen just once. The sequenced sample consisted of blood. Receptor source: a woman under 30 with Graves' ophthalmopathy. CDR3s include the opening cysteine and the closing phenylalanine or tryptophan. The order of the fields is J gene, clone size, V gene, D gene, CDR3 protein, CDR3 DNA. D genes are given only for firm matches. Clone size appears in some rows only: once, few, many, or a class for an expanded clone.

TRBJ2-3	many	TRBV10-1	-	CASSESPGGDRTDTQYF	TGCGCCAGCAGTGAGTCCCCTGGGGGTGACCGCACAGATACGCAGTATTTT
TRBJ1-1	once	TRBV27	-	CASSLSQGPTEAFF	TGTGCCAGCAGTTTAAGTCAGGGTCCCACTGAAGCTTTCTTT
TRBJ1-2	few	TRBV19	-	CASSIGLADYGYTF	TGTGCCAGTAGTATAGGGTTAGCGGATTATGGCTACACCTTC
TRBJ2-1	-	TRBV28	TRBD2	CASSFISGGPYNEQFF	TGTGCCAGCAGTTTTATTAGCGGGGGGCCTTACAATGAGCAGTTCTTC
TRBJ2-2	many	TRBV11-3	-	CASSHRLVLNTGELFF	TGTGCCAGCAGCCACCGACTAGTGCTGAACACCGGGGAGCTGTTTTTT
TRBJ2-3	many	TRBV27	TRBD2	CASWGLAGANTQYF	TGTGCCAGCTGGGGACTAGCGGGAGCCAATACGCAGTATTTT
TRBJ1-6	many	TRBV18	-	CASSPVGLDNSPLHF	TGTGCCAGCTCACCTGTTGGTTTGGATAATTCACCCCTCCACTTT
TRBJ2-7	-	TRBV6-2/TRBV6-3	-	CASSYGEYYEQYF	TGTGCCAGCAGTTACGGGGAATACTACGAGCAGTACTTC
TRBJ2-1	many	TRBV15	-	CATSSRDSSYNEQFF	TGTGCCACCAGCTCCCGAGATAGCTCCTACAATGAGCAGTTCTTC
TRBJ1-1	many	TRBV27	TRBD1	CASSLLTGFEAFF	TGTGCCAGCAGTTTGCTGACAGGGTTTGAAGCTTTCTTT
TRBJ1-5	few	TRBV7-8	-	CASSLDWGGNQPQHF	TGTGCCAGCAGCTTGGACTGGGGTGGCAATCAGCCCCAGCATTTT
TRBJ2-5	-	TRBV3-1	-	CASSQDFDIPQGTQYF	TGTGCCAGCAGCCAAGATTTTGACATCCCCCAGGGGACCCAGTACTTC